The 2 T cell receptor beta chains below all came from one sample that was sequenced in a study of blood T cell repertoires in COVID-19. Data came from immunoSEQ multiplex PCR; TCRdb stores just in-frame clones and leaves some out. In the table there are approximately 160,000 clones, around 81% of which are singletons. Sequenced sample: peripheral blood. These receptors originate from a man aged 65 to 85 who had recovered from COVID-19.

CDR3 protein: CATNEGTRDTGELFF. The CDR3 DNA sequence: TGTGCCACCAACGAGGGAACAAGGGACACCGGGGAGCTGTTTTTT. The chain joins TRBV24-1 to TRBJ2-2; tentatively, D is TRBD2 (5 bases). The length of the CDR3 is 15 residues. V lost 8 bases and J lost 3, with 15 bases in between. Germline CDR1 KGHDR, CDR2 SFDVKD.

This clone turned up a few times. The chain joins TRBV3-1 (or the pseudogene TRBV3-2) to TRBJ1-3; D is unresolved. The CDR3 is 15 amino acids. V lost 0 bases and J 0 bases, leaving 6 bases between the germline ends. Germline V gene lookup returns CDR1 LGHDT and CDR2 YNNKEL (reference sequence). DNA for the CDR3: TGTGCCAGCAGCCAAGACACTAACTCTGGAAACACCATATATTTT. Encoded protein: CASSQDTNSGNTIYF.